A selection of T cell receptor beta chains follows, all from one sample in a study of T cell repertoires in cytomegalovirus infection. TCRdb used MiXCR to reprocess the reads, holding one entry per CDR3 protein. In the table there are nearly 700,000 distinct CDR3 sequences, around 32% of which are singletons. These receptors lack a known antigen. Sample: cultured PBMCs, taken from culture after CMV antigen stimulation. These receptors were obtained from a human donor in good health (CMV status not recorded). Some clones in this sample may be carry-over from other donors' samples. Both conserved end residues are part of each CDR3. Clone size, where shown, is once, few, many, or a class for clones that have expanded.

v_call: TRBV6-1; clone_size: .; j_call: TRBJ2-7; cdr3_aa: CASSEASPAASTYEQYF
v_call: TRBV12-3/TRBV12-4; clone_size: once; j_call: TRBJ2-7; cdr3_aa: CASSEGSPFLDEQYF
v_call: TRBV5-4; clone_size: once; j_call: TRBJ2-1; cdr3_aa: CASSSGPGVNEQFF
v_call: TRBV7-6; clone_size: .; j_call: TRBJ1-4; cdr3_aa: CASSDGQGVEKLFF
v_call: TRBV12-3/TRBV12-4; clone_size: .; j_call: TRBJ2-5; cdr3_aa: CASSLGLASWEETQYF
v_call: TRBV6-1; clone_size: .; j_call: TRBJ2-5; cdr3_aa: CASSFRTGYTQETQYF
v_call: TRBV6-5; clone_size: few; j_call: TRBJ2-1; cdr3_aa: CASMRAGGGHEQFF
v_call: TRBV29-1; clone_size: .; j_call: TRBJ2-3; cdr3_aa: CSVQRGARTDTQYF
v_call: TRBV20-1; clone_size: .; j_call: TRBJ2-3; cdr3_aa: CSAAGLAGSTDTQYF
v_call: TRBV10-3; clone_size: .; j_call: TRBJ1-2; cdr3_aa: CATQGGQGYGYTF
v_call: TRBV7-2; clone_size: many; j_call: TRBJ1-4; cdr3_aa: CASSLGVGTQEKLFF
v_call: TRBV20-1; clone_size: .; j_call: TRBJ2-5; cdr3_aa: CSARPRLAGEETQYF
v_call: TRBV20-1; clone_size: .; j_call: TRBJ1-5; cdr3_aa: CSARPSGQPQHF
v_call: TRBV2; clone_size: few; j_call: TRBJ1-2; cdr3_aa: CASLGIGEDGYTF
v_call: TRBV6-2/TRBV6-3; clone_size: .; j_call: TRBJ2-1; cdr3_aa: CASSYGASHRDEQFF
v_call: TRBV7-8; clone_size: many; j_call: TRBJ2-6; cdr3_aa: CASSLVRVAGANVLTF
v_call: TRBV7-9; clone_size: many; j_call: TRBJ1-2; cdr3_aa: CASSSGGHYGYTF
v_call: TRBV5-1; clone_size: .; j_call: TRBJ2-7; cdr3_aa: CASSGVGTSGAYEQYF
v_call: TRBV20-1; clone_size: many; j_call: TRBJ2-3; cdr3_aa: CSAIDPPRLDTQYF
v_call: TRBV7-8; clone_size: many; j_call: TRBJ1-1; cdr3_aa: CASSLYSQGTEAFF
v_call: TRBV9; clone_size: .; j_call: TRBJ2-3; cdr3_aa: CASTLAGASTDTQYF
v_call: TRBV7-2; clone_size: many; j_call: TRBJ1-1; cdr3_aa: CASSLVRTEAFF
v_call: TRBV7-6; clone_size: .; j_call: TRBJ2-7; cdr3_aa: CASSHDNSYEQYF